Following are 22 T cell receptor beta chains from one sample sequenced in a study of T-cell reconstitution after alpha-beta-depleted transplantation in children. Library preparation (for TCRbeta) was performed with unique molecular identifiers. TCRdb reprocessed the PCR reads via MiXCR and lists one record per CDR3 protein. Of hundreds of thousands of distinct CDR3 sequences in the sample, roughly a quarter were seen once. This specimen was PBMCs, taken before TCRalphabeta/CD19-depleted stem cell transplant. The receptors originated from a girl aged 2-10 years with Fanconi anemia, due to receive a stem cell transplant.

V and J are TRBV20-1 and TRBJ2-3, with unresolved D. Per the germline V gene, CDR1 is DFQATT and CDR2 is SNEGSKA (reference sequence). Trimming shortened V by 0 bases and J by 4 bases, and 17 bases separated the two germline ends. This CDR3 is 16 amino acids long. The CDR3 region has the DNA TGCAGTGCTAGAGATCTCCGGAGTCGAGTCCCAGATACGCAGTATTTT. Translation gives CSARDLRSRVPDTQYF.

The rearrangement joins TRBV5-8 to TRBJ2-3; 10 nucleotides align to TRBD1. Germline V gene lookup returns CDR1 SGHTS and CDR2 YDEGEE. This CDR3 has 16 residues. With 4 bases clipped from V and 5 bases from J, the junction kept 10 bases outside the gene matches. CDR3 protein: CASSVRPGTGVDTQYF. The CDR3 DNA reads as TGTGCCAGCAGCGTGCGTCCCGGGACAGGGGTAGATACGCAGTATTTT.

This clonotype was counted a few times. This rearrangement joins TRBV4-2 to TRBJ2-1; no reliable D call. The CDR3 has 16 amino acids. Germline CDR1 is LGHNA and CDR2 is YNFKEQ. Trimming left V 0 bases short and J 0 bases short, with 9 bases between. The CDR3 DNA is TGTGCCAGCAGCCAAGAGGAACTGAGCTCCTACAATGAGCAGTTCTTC. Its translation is CASSQEELSSYNEQFF.

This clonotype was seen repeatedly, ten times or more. CDR3 bases: TGTGCCAGCAGTCCACATCTAGCGGGGGGCTACGAGCAGTACTTC. This sequence encodes CASSPHLAGGYEQYF. The genes are TRBV27 and TRBJ2-7, with 11 bases aligning to TRBD2. CDR3 length: 15 amino acids. Per germline, CDR1 MNHEY and CDR2 SMNVEV (reference sequence). The trim removed 5 bases at V and 3 bases at J, leaving 6 bases unmatched.

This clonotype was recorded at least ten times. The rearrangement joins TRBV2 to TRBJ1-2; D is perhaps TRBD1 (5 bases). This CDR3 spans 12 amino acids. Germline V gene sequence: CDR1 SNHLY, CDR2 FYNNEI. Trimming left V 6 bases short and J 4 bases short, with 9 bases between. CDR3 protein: CASRADTYGYTF. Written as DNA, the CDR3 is TGTGCCAGCAGGGCGGACACCTATGGCTACACCTTC.

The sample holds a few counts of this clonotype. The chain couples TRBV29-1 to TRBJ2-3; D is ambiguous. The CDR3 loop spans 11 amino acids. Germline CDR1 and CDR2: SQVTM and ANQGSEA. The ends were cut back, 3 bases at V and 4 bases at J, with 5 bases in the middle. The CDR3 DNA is TGCAGCGTTGATGGGTCAGATACGCAGTATTTT. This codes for CSVDGSDTQYF.

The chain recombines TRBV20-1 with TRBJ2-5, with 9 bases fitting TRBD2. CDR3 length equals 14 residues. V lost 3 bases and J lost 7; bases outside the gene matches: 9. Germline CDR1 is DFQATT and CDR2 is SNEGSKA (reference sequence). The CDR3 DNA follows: TGCAGTGCTAGCCGGCTAGCGGGGAAGGGGACCCAGTACTTC. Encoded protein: CSASRLAGKGTQYF.

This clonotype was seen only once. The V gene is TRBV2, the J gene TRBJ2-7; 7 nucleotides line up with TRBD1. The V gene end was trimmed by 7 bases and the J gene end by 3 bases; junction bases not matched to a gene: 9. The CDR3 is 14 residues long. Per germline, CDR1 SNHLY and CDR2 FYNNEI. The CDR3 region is CASTWDRLHYEQYF. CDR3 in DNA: TGTGCCAGCACCTGGGACAGACTCCACTACGAGCAGTACTTC.

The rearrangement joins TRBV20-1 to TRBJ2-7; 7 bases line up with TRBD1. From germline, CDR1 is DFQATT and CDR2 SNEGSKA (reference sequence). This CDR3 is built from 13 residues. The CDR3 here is CSLYRGSSYEQYF. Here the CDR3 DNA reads TGCAGCCTTTACAGGGGCAGCTCCTACGAGCAGTACTTC.

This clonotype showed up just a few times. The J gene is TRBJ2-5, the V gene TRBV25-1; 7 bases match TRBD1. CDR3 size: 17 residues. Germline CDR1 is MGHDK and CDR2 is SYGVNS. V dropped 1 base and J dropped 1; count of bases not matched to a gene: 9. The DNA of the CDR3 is TGTGCCAGCAGTGAATCTGGAAAGGGGGCGCCCCAAGAGACCCAGTACTTC. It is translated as CASSESGKGAPQETQYF.

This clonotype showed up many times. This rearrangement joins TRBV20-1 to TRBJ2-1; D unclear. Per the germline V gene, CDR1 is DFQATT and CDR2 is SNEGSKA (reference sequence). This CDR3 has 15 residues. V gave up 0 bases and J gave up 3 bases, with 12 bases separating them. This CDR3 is CSARDYEQLYNEQFF. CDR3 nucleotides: TGCAGTGCTAGAGACTACGAACAGCTCTACAATGAGCAGTTCTTC.

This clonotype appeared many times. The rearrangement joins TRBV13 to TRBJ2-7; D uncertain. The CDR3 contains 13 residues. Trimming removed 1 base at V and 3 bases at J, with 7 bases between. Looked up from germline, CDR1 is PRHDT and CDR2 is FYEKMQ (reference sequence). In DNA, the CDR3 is TGTGCCAGCAGCTTAGAGTCGGGCTACGAGCAGTACTTC. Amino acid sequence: CASSLESGYEQYF.

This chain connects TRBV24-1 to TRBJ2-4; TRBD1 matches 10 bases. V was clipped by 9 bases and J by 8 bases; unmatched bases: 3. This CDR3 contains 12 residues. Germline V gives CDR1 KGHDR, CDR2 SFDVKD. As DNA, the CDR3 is TGTGCCACCTCCGGGACAGGGGACATTCAGTACTTC. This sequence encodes CATSGTGDIQYF.

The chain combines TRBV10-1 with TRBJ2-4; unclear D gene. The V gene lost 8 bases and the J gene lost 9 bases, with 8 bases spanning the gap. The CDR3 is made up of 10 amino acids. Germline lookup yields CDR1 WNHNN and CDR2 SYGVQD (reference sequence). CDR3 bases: TGCGCCAGCTCCTTAGGCATTCAGTACTTC. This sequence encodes CASSLGIQYF.

Here the CDR3 DNA reads TGTGCCAGCAGTTTACGGGACAGGGGCCTAGCGGGAGAGAGCTACGAGCAGTACTTC. Translating gives CASSLRDRGLAGESYEQYF. The V call is TRBV28, the J call TRBJ2-7; D may match TRBD1 or TRBD2 (10 bases each). The CDR3 is 19 amino acids. The V gene lost 2 bases and the J gene lost 3 bases, with 26 bases spanning the gap. Germline CDR1 and CDR2: MDHEN and SYDVKM.

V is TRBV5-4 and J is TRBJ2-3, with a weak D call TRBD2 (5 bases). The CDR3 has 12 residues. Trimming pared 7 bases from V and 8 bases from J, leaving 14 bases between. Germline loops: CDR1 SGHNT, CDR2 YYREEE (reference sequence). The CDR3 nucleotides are TGTGCCAGCCGGGATGGAGGAGTTACGCAGTATTTT. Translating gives CASRDGGVTQYF.

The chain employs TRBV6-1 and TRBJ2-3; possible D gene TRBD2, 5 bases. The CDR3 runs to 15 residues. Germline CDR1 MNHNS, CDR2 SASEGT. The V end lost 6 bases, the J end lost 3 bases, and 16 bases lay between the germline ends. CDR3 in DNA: TGTGCCAGCAGCAAATGGGGTGGAGGTACAGATACGCAGTATTTT. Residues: CASSKWGGGTDTQYF.

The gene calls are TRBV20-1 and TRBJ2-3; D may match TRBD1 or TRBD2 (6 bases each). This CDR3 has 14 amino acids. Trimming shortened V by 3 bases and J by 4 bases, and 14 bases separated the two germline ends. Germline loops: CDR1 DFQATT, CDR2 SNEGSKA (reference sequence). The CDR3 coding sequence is TGCAGTGCTAGTCGAGGGGGGCTGGCAGATACGCAGTATTTT. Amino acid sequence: CSASRGGLADTQYF.

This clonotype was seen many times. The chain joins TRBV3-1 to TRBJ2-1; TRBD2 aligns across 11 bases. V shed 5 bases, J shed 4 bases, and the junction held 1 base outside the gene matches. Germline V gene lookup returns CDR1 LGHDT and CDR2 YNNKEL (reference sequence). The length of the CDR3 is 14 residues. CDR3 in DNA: TGTGCCAGCAGCTCTAGCGGGAGGTACAATGAGCAGTTCTTC. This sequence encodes CASSSSGRYNEQFF.

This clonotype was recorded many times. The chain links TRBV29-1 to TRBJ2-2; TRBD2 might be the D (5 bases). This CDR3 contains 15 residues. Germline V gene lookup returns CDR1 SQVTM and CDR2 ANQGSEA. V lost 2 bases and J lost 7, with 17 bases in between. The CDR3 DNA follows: TGCAGCGTTGAATACGCTGCGGGTATAGACGGGGAGCTGTTTTTT. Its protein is CSVEYAAGIDGELFF.

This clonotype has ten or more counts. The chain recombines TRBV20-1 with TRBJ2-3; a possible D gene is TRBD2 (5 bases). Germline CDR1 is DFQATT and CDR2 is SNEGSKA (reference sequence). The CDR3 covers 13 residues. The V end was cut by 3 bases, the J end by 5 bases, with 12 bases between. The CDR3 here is CSASGLAEDTQYF. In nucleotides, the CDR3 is TGCAGTGCTAGCGGGCTAGCCGAAGATACGCAGTATTTT.

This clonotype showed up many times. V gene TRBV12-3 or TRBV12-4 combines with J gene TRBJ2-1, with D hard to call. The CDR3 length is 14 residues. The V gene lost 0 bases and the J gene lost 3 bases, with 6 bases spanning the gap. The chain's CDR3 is CASSLAPNYNEQFF. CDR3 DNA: TGTGCCAGCAGTTTAGCCCCTAACTACAATGAGCAGTTCTTC.